This T cell receptor (beta chain) was recovered during a study of blood T cell repertoires in COVID-19. Study-wide background: The United States, Italy and Spain provided the acute and convalescent COVID-19 samples.

The CDR3 consists of 14 residues. Deletions cut 1 base from V and 6 bases from J, with 11 bases between. The germline gives CDR1 SEHNR, CDR2 FQNEAQ (reference sequence). This clone was seen only once. Original handling: Cell counts per sample came from amplifying reference gene primers. The method was immunoSEQ multiplex PCR; TCRdb's version includes in-frame clones alone and lacks a portion of them. That table gives V, J and clone size, and the DNA gave D and trimming. This table holds 100,000 to 150,000 clones, roughly 87% found once. The V call is TRBV7-9, the J call TRBJ2-3; a possible D gene is TRBD1 (5 bases). The sample taken for sequencing was peripheral blood. The sequence was collected from a human donor in a cohort sampled during active COVID-19. CDR3 region: CASSLVTGPDTQYF. The CDR3 bases are TGTGCCAGCAGCTTAGTTACAGGACCCGATACGCAGTATTTT. Full variable domain (rest looked up from reference TRBV7-9 and TRBJ2-3): DTGVSQNPRHKITKRGQNVTFRCDPISEHNRLYWYRQTLGQGPEFLTYFQNEAQLEKSRLLSDRFSAERPKGSFSTLEIQRTEQGDSAMYLCASSLVTGPDTQYFGPGTRLTVL.